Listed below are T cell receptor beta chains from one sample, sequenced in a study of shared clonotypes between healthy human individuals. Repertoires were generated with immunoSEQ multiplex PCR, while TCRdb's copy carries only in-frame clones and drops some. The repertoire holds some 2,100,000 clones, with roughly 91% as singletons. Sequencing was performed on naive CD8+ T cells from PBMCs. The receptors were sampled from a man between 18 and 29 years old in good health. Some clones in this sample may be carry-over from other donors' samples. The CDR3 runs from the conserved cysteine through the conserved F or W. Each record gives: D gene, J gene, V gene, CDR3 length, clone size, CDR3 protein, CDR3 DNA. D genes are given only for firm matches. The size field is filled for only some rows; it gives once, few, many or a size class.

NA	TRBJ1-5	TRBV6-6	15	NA	CASSYSTGHEQPQHF	TGTGCCAGCAGTTACTCGACAGGTCACGAACAGCCCCAGCATTTT
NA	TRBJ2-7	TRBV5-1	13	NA	CASSMDNSYEQYF	TGCGCCAGCAGCATGGACAACTCCTACGAGCAGTACTTC
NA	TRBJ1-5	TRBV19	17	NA	CASSIDSGFYSNQPQHF	TGTGCCAGTAGTATAGATTCAGGATTTTATAGCAATCAGCCCCAGCATTTT
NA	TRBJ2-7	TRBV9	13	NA	CASSGDQTYEQYF	TGTGCCAGCAGCGGGGACCAGACTTACGAGCAGTACTTC
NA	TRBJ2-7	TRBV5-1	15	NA	CASSLVRGPVDEQYF	TGCGCCAGCAGCTTGGTGCGGGGCCCAGTGGACGAGCAGTACTTC
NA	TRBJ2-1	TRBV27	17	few	CASSSKPRGEYYNEQFF	TGTGCCAGCAGTTCAAAGCCGCGTGGCGAATATTACAATGAGCAGTTCTTC
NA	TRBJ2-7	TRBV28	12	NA	CASSRGPYEQYF	TGTGCCAGCAGTCGGGGGCCTTACGAGCAGTACTTC
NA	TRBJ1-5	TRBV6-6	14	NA	CASSYRQVDQPQHF	TGTGCCAGCAGTTACCGACAGGTAGATCAGCCCCAGCATTTT
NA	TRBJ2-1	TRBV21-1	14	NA	CASSRIAGRNEQFF	TGTGCCAGCAGCAGGATAGCGGGGAGGAATGAGCAGTTCTTC
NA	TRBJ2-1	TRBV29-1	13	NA	CSVAGAIYNEQFF	TGCAGCGTTGCGGGAGCGATCTACAATGAGCAGTTCTTC
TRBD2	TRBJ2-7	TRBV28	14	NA	CASSILAGVNEQYF	TGTGCCAGCAGCATACTAGCGGGAGTAAACGAGCAGTACTTC
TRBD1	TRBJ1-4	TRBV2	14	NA	CASIDRDSNEKLFF	TGTGCCAGCATCGACAGGGATAGCAATGAAAAACTGTTTTTT
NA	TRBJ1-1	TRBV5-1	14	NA	CASSDRSMNTEAFF	TGCGCCAGCAGTGACAGGTCCATGAACACTGAAGCTTTCTTT
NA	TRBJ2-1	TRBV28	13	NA	CASSLVGYHEQFF	TGTGCCAGCAGTTTAGTAGGGTATCATGAGCAGTTCTTC
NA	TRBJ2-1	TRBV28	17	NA	CASQDPFSLDGLQEQFF	TGTGCCAGTCAAGATCCTTTTAGCCTAGATGGGCTTCAGGAGCAGTTCTTC
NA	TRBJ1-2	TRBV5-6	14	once	CASSFLTEGYGYTF	TGTGCCAGCAGCTTTTTGACAGAGGGGTATGGCTACACCTTC
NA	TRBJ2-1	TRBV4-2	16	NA	CASSQDPRYSYNEQFF	TGTGCCAGCAGCCAAGATCCCCGGTACTCCTACAATGAGCAGTTCTTC
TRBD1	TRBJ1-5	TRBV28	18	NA	CASTQGGVGGYSNQPQHF	TGTGCCAGCACCCAGGGGGGTGTGGGGGGTTATAGCAATCAGCCCCAGCATTTT